The 4 T cell receptor beta chains given below trace back to one sample, sequenced in a study of CD8 T cell repertoires and HIV-1 epitope variants. These receptors lack a known antigen. Produced via immunoSEQ multiplex PCR; TCRdb's table is partial and in-frame only. This table holds some 5,000 clones, 55% to 70% found once. The specimen was cultured CD8+ T cells derived from PBMCs. The origin of the receptors is a male donor with HIV.

V usage is TRBV21-1 and J usage is TRBJ1-5; the table's D call, TRBD1, was not checked against the DNA. TRBV21-1 is labeled a pseudogene. This CDR3 is built from 16 residues. In DNA form, the CDR3 reads TGTGCCAGCAGGAACAGCCTACATTGGCATCATCAGCCCCAGCATTTT. Translation: CASRNSLHWHHQPQHF.

The gene calls are TRBV30 and TRBJ2-2; D gene unclear. Deletions cut 0 bases from V and 4 bases from J, with 12 bases between. This CDR3 comprises 15 residues. Per germline, CDR1 GTSNPN and CDR2 SVGIG (reference sequence). For the CDR3, the DNA is TGTGCCTGGAGTGTAGACTGGCATTCCACCGGGGAGCTGTTTTTT. Translation gives CAWSVDWHSTGELFF.

This clone appeared a few times. V usage is TRBV5-1 and J usage is TRBJ1-1; TRBD1 is a possible D gene (5 bases). The CDR3 is 13 residues long. V was trimmed by 4 bases and J by 5 bases, leaving 12 bases between them. Germline V lookup: CDR1 SGHRS, CDR2 YFSETQ. CDR3 nucleotide sequence: TGCGCCAGCAGCCCCTTGGAGGGGACTGAAGCTTTCTTT. The encoded protein is CASSPLEGTEAFF.

This clone was counted once. V gene TRBV29-1 combines with J gene TRBJ1-1; 10 nucleotides align to TRBD1. The CDR3 spans 13 residues. Germline CDR1 and CDR2: SQVTM and ANQGSEA. With 1 base clipped from V and 11 bases from J, the junction kept 7 bases outside the gene matches. The CDR3: CSVEVLDRGLAFF. In DNA form, the CDR3 reads TGCAGCGTTGAAGTGTTGGACAGGGGGTTGGCTTTCTTT.